The next 15 T cell receptor beta chains were all read from a single sample in a study of CD8+ T cells in alopecia areata. Sequencing relied on a cDNA template that was reverse transcribed from extracted RNA. TCRdb keeps only in-frame clones here, not all; method: immunoSEQ multiplex PCR. The sample contains about 180,000 clones, around 60% of which appear only once. Here the sequenced sample was CD4+ T cells sorted from blood, taken at week 0. These receptors were collected from a human donor with alopecia areata.

This clone was counted only a few times. The CDR3 protein is CASSVALSGNTIYF. CDR3 bases: TGTGCCAGCAGTGTAGCCCTCTCTGGAAACACCATATATTTT. The chain joins TRBV2 to TRBJ1-3; D remains unclear. The V gene's germline CDR1 is SNHLY and CDR2 FYNNEI. This CDR3 is 14 amino acids long. The ends were cut back, 4 bases at V and 0 bases at J, with 7 bases in the middle.

In this sample, this clone turned up once. This chain links TRBV5-1 with TRBJ2-3; 10 bases agree with TRBD1. CDR1 is SGHRS, CDR2 YFSETQ, per germline. The CDR3 spans 15 residues. Unmatched junction bases numbered 1, after V lost 3 bases and J lost 0 bases. The CDR3 DNA sequence: TGCGCCAGCAGCTCGGACAGGGGGAGCACAGATACGCAGTATTTT. Its protein is CASSSDRGSTDTQYF.

The CDR3 is CASSSRGLDTEAFF. CDR3 sequence (DNA): TGTGCCAGCTCCTCCCGGGGGTTAGACACTGAAGCTTTCTTT. The rearrangement joins TRBV11-2 to TRBJ1-1; tentative D call: TRBD1 (5 bases). This CDR3 spans 14 amino acids. Germline V gene sequence: CDR1 SGHAT, CDR2 FQNNGV. The V end lost 8 bases, the J end lost 3 bases, and 16 bases lay between the germline ends.

CDR3 sequence: CASSIGTPRGAKNIQYF. DNA for the CDR3: TGTGCCAGTAGTATAGGAACCCCCCGAGGAGCCAAAAACATTCAGTACTTC. The rearrangement links TRBV19 to TRBJ2-4, with D uncertain. Looked up from germline, CDR1 is LNHDA and CDR2 is SQIVND (reference sequence). The V end lost 1 base, the J end lost 0 bases, and 13 bases lay between the germline ends. This CDR3 comprises 17 residues.

The CDR3 DNA sequence: TGTGCCAGCAGCTTAGAGGCCTACGGATCCGAAGCTTTCTTT. Amino acid sequence: CASSLEAYGSEAFF. The J gene is TRBJ1-1, the V gene TRBV7-2; D not resolved. Per the germline V gene, CDR1 is SGHTA and CDR2 is FQGNSA. This CDR3 has 14 amino acids. Trimming took 1 base from V and 8 from J, leaving 14 bases between them.

The CDR3 here is CASSQSGQGNTEAFF. CDR3 coding DNA: TGCGCCAGCAGCCAATCGGGACAGGGGAACACTGAAGCTTTCTTT. The rearrangement joins TRBV4-1 to TRBJ1-1, with 9 bases that match TRBD1. V lost 2 bases, J lost 1 base, and 2 bases stayed unmatched. This CDR3 has 15 residues. Germline V gene lookup returns CDR1 MGHRA and CDR2 YSYEKL.

This chain uses TRBV7-9 with TRBJ2-1, with 7 bases fitting TRBD1. Per the germline V gene, CDR1 is SEHNR and CDR2 is FQNEAQ (reference sequence). V shed 7 bases and J 6 bases; nucleotides not matched to a gene: 12. The CDR3 covers 15 residues. The CDR3 DNA reads as TGTGCCAGCACCCGGGACAGTGGCGCCACCAATGAGCAGTTCTTC. Its translation is CASTRDSGATNEQFF. Using reference TRBV7-9 and TRBJ2-1 for the parts outside the CDR3, the full variable domain is DTGVSQNPRHKITKRGQNVTFRCDPISEHNRLYWYRQTLGQGPEFLTYFQNEAQLEKSRLLSDRFSAERPKGSFSTLEIQRTEQGDSAMYLCASTRDSGATNEQFFGPGTRLTVL.

Of note for this clone: One end of the junction does not line up with germline, which may come from a read error. V gene TRBV14 combines with J gene TRBJ1-1; possibly TRBD1 for D (6 bases). The CDR3 spans 16 residues. CDR1 is SGHDN, CDR2 FVKESK, per germline. CDR3 in amino acids: CASSHSPFAWGGAEIF. CDR3 DNA: TGTGCCAGCAGCCATTCCCCTTTTGCGTGGGGGGGCGCAGAAATCTTT.

This clone was seen a few times. V is TRBV30 and J is TRBJ1-1; D is uncertain. Per the germline V gene, CDR1 is GTSNPN and CDR2 is SVGIG (reference sequence). V was shortened by 2 bases and J by 4 bases, with 11 bases between the two germline ends. There are 13 residues in the CDR3. The CDR3 nucleotides read TGTGCCTGGAGTCCCGGGTACGTCACTGAAGCTTTCTTT. Its protein product is CAWSPGYVTEAFF.

The chain combines TRBV27 with TRBJ2-7, with D possibly being TRBD1 or TRBD2 (5 bases each). CDR3 length: 13 residues. Per the germline V gene, CDR1 is MNHEY and CDR2 is SMNVEV (reference sequence). Trimming left V 2 bases short and J 6 bases short, with 11 bases between. CDR3 residues: CASSLGTTREQYF. CDR3 DNA sequence: TGTGCCAGCAGTTTAGGGACGACCCGCGAGCAGTACTTC.

This rearrangement joins TRBV29-1 to TRBJ2-7, with 10 nucleotides matching TRBD1. V dropped 5 bases and J dropped 0; count of bases not matched to a gene: 1. Germline-derived CDR1 and CDR2 are SQVTM and ANQGSEA. This CDR3 is 13 amino acids long. The CDR3 nucleotides are TGCAGCGTTAGACAGGGGGCCTCCTACGAGCAGTACTTC. Residues: CSVRQGASYEQYF.

The chain links TRBV9 to TRBJ2-5, with TRBD2 matching 10 bases. The CDR3 has 14 amino acids. J lost 2 bases, V lost 4 bases, and 2 bases had no gene match. Germline CDR1 SGDLS, CDR2 YYNGEE. The CDR3 sequence: CASSRAGGQETQYF. The CDR3 bases are TGTGCCAGCAGCCGAGCGGGGGGGCAAGAGACCCAGTACTTC. Based on the CDR3 plus reference TRBV9 and TRBJ2-5, the full variable domain is DSGVTQTPKHLITATGQRVTLRCSPRSGDLSVYWYQQSLDQGLQFLIQYYNGEERAKGNILERFSAQQFPDLHSELNLSSLELGDSALYFCASSRAGGQETQYFGPGTRLLVL.

A single count supports this clone. The chain links TRBV15 to TRBJ2-7; D is undetermined. CDR1 is LNHNV, CDR2 YYDKDF, per germline (reference sequence). V dropped 0 bases and J dropped 0 bases, with 12 bases sitting between them. CDR3 length: 16 amino acids. The CDR3 here is CATSRDDPTDSYEQYF. The DNA for the CDR3 is TGTGCCACCAGCAGAGATGATCCTACGGACTCCTACGAGCAGTACTTC.

The chain couples TRBV25-1 to TRBJ2-1; 7 nucleotides align to TRBD1. Germline lookup yields CDR1 MGHDK and CDR2 SYGVNS. The CDR3 loop spans 14 amino acids. J was trimmed by 4 bases and V by 3 bases; bases with no gene match: 3. This chain's CDR3 is CASSETGQYNEQFF. The CDR3 DNA is TGTGCCAGCAGTGAGACAGGGCAATACAATGAGCAGTTCTTC. The full variable domain, its missing parts supplied by reference TRBV25-1 and TRBJ2-1, is EADIYQTPRYLVIGTGKKITLECSQTMGHDKMYWYQQDPGMELHLIHYSYGVNSTEKGDLSSESTVSRIRTEHFPLTLESARPSHTSQYLCASSETGQYNEQFFGPGTRLTVL.

The chain couples TRBV7-3 to TRBJ2-2; D may correspond to TRBD1 or TRBD2 (5 bases each). Germline assignment: CDR1 SGHTA and CDR2 FQGTGA. V was cut by 3 bases and J by 1 base, with 9 bases left in between. There are 15 residues in the CDR3. The DNA for the CDR3 is TGTGCCAGCAGCTTTGGGACGGGGAACACCGGGGAGCTGTTTTTT. The encoded protein is CASSFGTGNTGELFF.